This TCR beta chain was found in a study of shared clonotypes between healthy human individuals. In the case of this clone: Its matching antigen is unknown.

Study results and caveats: Naive CD4 clonotype sharing across four donors was approximately 5%. Clonotypes shared by all four sorted-subset donors had higher generation probabilities than non-shared clonotypes.

Data came from immunoSEQ multiplex PCR; TCRdb stores just in-frame clones and leaves some out. The repertoire holds some 2,500,000 clones, with 92% as singletons. The sample comprised naive CD4+ T cells from PBMCs. This sample's subset: CD45RA+ positively selected. The TCR was taken from a man aged 18-30 years in good health. Some clones in this sample may be carry-over from other donors' samples.

CDR3 nucleotides: TGTGCCAGCAGTTCGCCCGGGACAGGGTTCACCGGGGAGCTGTTTTTT. Amino acids: CASSSPGTGFTGELFF. This sequence joins TRBV28 and TRBJ2-2; 9 positions match TRBD1. Germline CDR1 MDHEN, CDR2 SYDVKM. This CDR3 region has 16 residues. The J segment lost 4 bases and the V segment lost 4 bases, leaving 7 bases of the junction unmatched.